A single count supports the clone carrying this TCR beta chain. Assay: immunoSEQ multiplex PCR; the TCRdb copy retains only in-frame clones and omits some. The table includes fewer than 90,000 clones, approximately 88% detected once. The sample comes from a study of blood T cell repertoires in COVID-19. Deletions cut 2 bases from V and 8 bases from J, with 12 bases between. CDR1 and CDR2 (germline): SNHLY, FYNNEI. This CDR3 is 13 amino acids long. The rearrangement links TRBV2 to TRBJ1-2, with D possibly TRBD1 on 6 matching bases. Source material: peripheral blood. The clonotype originates from a man in his 70s with acute or convalescent COVID-19. The CDR3 region has the DNA TGTGCCAGCAGTGAAAGGGGGAGTGGCGGCTACACCTTC. Protein sequence: CASSERGSGGYTF. Full variable domain (outside the CDR3, taken from reference TRBV2 and TRBJ1-2): EPEVTQTPSHQVTQMGQEVILRCVPISNHLYFYWYRQILGQKVEFLVSFYNNEISEKSEIFDDQFSVERPDGSNFTLKIRSTKLEDSAMYFCASSERGSGGYTFGSGTRLTVV.